This TCR beta chain emerged from a study of early T cells in non-severe SARS-CoV-2 infection. Study-wide context: Alpha and beta chains were unpaired, from unsorted whole-blood bulk RNA.

The junction had 15 bases not matched to a gene; V was cut back by 0 bases and J by 6 bases. The CDR3 loop spans 17 amino acids. Germline values: CDR1 DFQATT, CDR2 SNEGSKA (reference sequence). To note about this clonotype: The antigen remains undetermined.

The protocol attached unique molecular identifiers to individual cDNA molecules. TCRdb reprocessed the 5' RACE reads with MiXCR, giving one entry per CDR3 protein. This table has some 64,000 distinct CDR3 sequences, 13% appearing once. General observations from the study: Anti-spike CD8 specificities were favored by VDJdb matching, whose results missed private and CD4 specificities.

The source of this sequence is an adult who was a healthcare worker with PCR-confirmed SARS-CoV-2 infection or an uninfected control (not recorded which). The chain combines TRBV20-1 with TRBJ2-7, with 9 bases matching TRBD2. The sequencing sample was made of whole blood. The CDR3, as DNA: TGCAGTGCTAGAGATCTCGGGAACATGGCGGGAGGGGGCGAGCAGTACTTC. Its protein product is CSARDLGNMAGGGEQYF.